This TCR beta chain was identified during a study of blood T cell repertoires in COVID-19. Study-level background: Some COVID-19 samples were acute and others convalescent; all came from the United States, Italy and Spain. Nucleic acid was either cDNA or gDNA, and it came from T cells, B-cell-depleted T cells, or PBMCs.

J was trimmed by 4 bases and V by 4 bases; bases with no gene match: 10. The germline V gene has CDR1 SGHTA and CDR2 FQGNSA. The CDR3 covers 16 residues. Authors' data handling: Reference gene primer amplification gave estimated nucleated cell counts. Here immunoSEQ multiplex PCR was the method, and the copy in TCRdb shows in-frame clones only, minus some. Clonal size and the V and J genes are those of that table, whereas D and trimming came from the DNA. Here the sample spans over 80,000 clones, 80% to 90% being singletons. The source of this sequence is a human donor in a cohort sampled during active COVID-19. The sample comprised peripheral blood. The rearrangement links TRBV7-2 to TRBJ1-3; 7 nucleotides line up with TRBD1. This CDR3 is CASSYQTGARGNTIYF. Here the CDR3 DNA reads TGTGCCAGCAGCTACCAAACAGGGGCAAGAGGAAACACCATATATTTT.